The clone carrying this TCR beta chain was observed a few times. Antigen: not known. This sample is drawn from a study of PD-1 blockade in classical Hodgkin lymphoma. General study findings and limits: Lower baseline TCR diversity marked trial partial responders and progressors.

The CDR3 totals 15 residues. From germline, CDR1 is PRHDT and CDR2 FYEKMQ (reference sequence). Trimming left V 5 bases short and J 5 bases short, with 16 bases between. Each and every patient relapsed after autologous stem cell transplantation, and patients got differing brentuximab vedotin exposure. This table comes from immunoSEQ multiplex PCR, and its TCRdb copy is limited to in-frame clones, with some not included. The table records under 7,500 clones, around 78% of them present only once. The chain recombines TRBV13 with TRBJ2-1, with D tentatively TRBD1 (7 bases). The sample consisted of peripheral blood mononuclear cells (PBMCs), taken before the second cycle of nivolumab. The TCR comes from a human donor with classical Hodgkin lymphoma. In DNA, the CDR3 is TGTGCCAGCAGCCTCAGGGGGGCTAAGGACAATGAGCAGTTCTTC. Translating it yields CASSLRGAKDNEQFF.